Included here is one TCR beta chain sequence, with context. What it binds is not known. A read error may account for a junction end that differs from germline. Primers included in the PCR were 60 Vbeta and 13 Jbeta primers. Using immunoSEQ multiplex PCR, the repertoire was profiled, and TCRdb retains in-frame clones only, with some absent. The listing contains about 130,000 clones. This sample is drawn from a study of cytomegalovirus exposure and HLA in healthy donors. Regarding the study as a whole: Many donors carried some public TCRs, although rarity characterized most TCR sequences. For TCR beta chains, V- and J-gene trimming was later linked to a missense DCLRE1C variant.

Germline V gene sequence: CDR1 SQVTM, CDR2 ANQGSEA. This CDR3 is built from 15 residues. Sequenced sample: PBMCs. This TCR derives from a man aged 25-45 years in good health and CMV-seronegative. V gene TRBV29-1 combines with J gene TRBJ2-7; 11 positions agree with TRBD2. In DNA form, the CDR3 reads TGCAGCGTGGAAGGAGGGACTAGCGGCCAATACGAGCAGTACTTC. Translated, it gives CSVEGGTSGQYEQYF.